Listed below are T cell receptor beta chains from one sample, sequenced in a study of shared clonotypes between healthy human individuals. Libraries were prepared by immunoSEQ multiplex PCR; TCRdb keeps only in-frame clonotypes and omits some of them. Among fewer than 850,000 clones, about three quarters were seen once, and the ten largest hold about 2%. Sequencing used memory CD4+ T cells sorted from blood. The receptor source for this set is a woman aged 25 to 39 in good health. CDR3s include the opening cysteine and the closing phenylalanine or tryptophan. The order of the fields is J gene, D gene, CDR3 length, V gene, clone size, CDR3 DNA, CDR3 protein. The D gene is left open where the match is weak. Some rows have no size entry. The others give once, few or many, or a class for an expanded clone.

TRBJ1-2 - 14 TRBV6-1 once TGTGCCAGCAGTGATCTCGGGGGGATTGATGGCTACACCTTC CASSDLGGIDGYTF
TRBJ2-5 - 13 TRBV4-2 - TGTGCCAGCAGCCAAGGGGGCCCTATGGAGCAGTACTTC CASSQGGPMEQYF
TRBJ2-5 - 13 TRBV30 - TGTGCCTGGAGTATGGGAGTCCAAGAGACCCAGTACTTC CAWSMGVQETQYF
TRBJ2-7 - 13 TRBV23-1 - TGCGCCAGCACCTCCCCGCCGGGCCAAGAGCAGTACTTC CASTSPPGQEQYF
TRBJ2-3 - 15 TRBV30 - TGTGCCTGGAGTGGAGTAGCGGACCTCACAGATACGCAGTATTTT CAWSGVADLTDTQYF
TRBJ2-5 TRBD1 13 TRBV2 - TGTGCCAGCCTCAACAGGGGCCAAGAGACCCAGTACTTC CASLNRGQETQYF
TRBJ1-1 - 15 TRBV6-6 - TGTGCCACGAACCGGGACGGCAGTATGAACACTGAAGCTTTCTTT CATNRDGSMNTEAFF
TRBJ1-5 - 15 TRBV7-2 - TGTGCCAGCAGCTTAGCGCGGTGGAGCAATCAGCCCCAGCATTTT CASSLARWSNQPQHF
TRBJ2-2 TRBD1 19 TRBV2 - TGTGCCAGCAGTAAAGGGGACAGGTTATCAGTGAAAGTGGCCGGGGAGCTGTTTTTT CASSKGDRLSVKVAGELFF
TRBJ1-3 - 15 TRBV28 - TGTGCCAGCAGTTTGCACACAAACTCTGGAAACACCATATATTTT CASSLHTNSGNTIYF
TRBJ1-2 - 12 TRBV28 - TGTGCCAGCAGTTTAAACGACTATGGCTACACCTTC CASSLNDYGYTF
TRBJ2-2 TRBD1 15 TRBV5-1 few TGCGCCAGCAGCTCCGGGACAGAGGGCACCGGGGAGCTGTTTTTT CASSSGTEGTGELFF
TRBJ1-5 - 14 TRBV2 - TGTGCCAGCAGTGCCCCATATAGCAATCAGCCCCAGCATTTT CASSAPYSNQPQHF
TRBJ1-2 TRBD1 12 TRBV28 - TGTGCCAGCAGTGCTCGGACAGGAATTTCCACCTTC CASSARTGISTF
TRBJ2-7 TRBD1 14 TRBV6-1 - TGTGCCAGCAGTGTACCGGGGACAGGGGTCGAGCAGTACTTC CASSVPGTGVEQYF
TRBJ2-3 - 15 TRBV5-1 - TGCGCCAGCAGTCTCACAGGGCGCAGGACAGATACGCAGTATTTT CASSLTGRRTDTQYF
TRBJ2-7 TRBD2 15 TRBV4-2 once TGTGCCAGCAGCCAAGAAGGGACTAGCGGTTGGGAGCAGTACTTC CASSQEGTSGWEQYF
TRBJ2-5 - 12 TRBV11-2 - TGTGCCAGCAGCGAGGGCTCTGAGACCCAGTACTTC CASSEGSETQYF
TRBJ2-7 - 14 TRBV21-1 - TGTGCCAGCAGCCACTCGGGGACAGGCAACGAGCAGTACTTC CASSHSGTGNEQYF
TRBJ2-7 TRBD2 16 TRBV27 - TGTGCCAGCAGTTTAAGGGTAGCGGGAGGATTAGCAGGGCAGTACTTC CASSLRVAGGLAGQYF
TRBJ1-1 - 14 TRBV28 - TGTGCCAGCAAAACCCCGGGGGAGAACACTGAAGCTTTCTTT CASKTPGENTEAFF
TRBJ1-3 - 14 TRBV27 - TGTGCCAGCTCCCGGCGGATCTCTGGAAACACCATATATTTT CASSRRISGNTIYF
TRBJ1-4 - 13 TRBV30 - TGTGCCTGGAGTGTACAGGGTGCTGAAAAACTGTTTTTT CAWSVQGAEKLFF
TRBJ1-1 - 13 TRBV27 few TGTGCCAGCAGTGAAAGCGGAGGGGCTGAAGCTTTCTTT CASSESGGAEAFF
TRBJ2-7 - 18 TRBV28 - TGTGCCAGCAGTTATCCACAAAACCATCACCGGACACGGCACGAGCAGTACTTC CASSYPQNHHRTRHEQYF
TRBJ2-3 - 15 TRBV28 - TGTGCCAGCAGCCTACGGGGGCAGGCTTTTATGACGCAGTATTTT CASSLRGQAFMTQYF
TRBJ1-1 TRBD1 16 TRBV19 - TGTGCCAGTAGTATTTTGGGACAGGTGGAACACACTGAAGCTTTCTTT CASSILGQVEHTEAFF
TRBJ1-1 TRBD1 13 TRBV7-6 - TGTGCCAGCAGCCCCGTCCCGGGACAGCGAGCTTTCTTT CASSPVPGQRAFF
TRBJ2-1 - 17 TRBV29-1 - TGCAGCGTTGGCAACAGGGGGCAGCGGGAGGTATACAATGAGCAGTTCTTC CSVGNRGQREVYNEQFF
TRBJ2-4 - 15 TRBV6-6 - TGTGCCAGCAGCTCTCAATTGGGTACCAAAAACATTCAGTACTTC CASSSQLGTKNIQYF
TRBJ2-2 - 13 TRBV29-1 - TGCAGCGTCAGACGTCCACTAGACGGGGAGCTGTTTTTT CSVRRPLDGELFF
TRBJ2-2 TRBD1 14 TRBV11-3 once TGTGCCAGCAGCGCACAGGGGGCAAACGGGGAGCTGTTTTTT CASSAQGANGELFF
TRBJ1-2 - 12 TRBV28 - TGTGCCAGCCGTGCGACAGCCTATGGCTACACCTTC CASRATAYGYTF
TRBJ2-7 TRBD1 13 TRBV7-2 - TGTGCCAGCAGCCAGGACAGGGTGTACGAGCAGTACTTC CASSQDRVYEQYF
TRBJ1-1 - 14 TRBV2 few TGTGCCAGCATGAAGACATATTCGGACACTGAAGCTTTCTTT CASMKTYSDTEAFF
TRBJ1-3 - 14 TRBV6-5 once TGTGCCAGCAGTTACACAGGGTTGGGAAACACCATATATTTT CASSYTGLGNTIYF
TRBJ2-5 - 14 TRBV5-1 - TGCGCCAGCAGCCGAGGCCAGGGGGGAGAGACCCAGTACTTC CASSRGQGGETQYF
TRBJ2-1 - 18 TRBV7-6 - TGTGCCAGCAGCCCATTAAGGCCCGAGGGCGGATCCTACAATGAGCAGTTCTTC CASSPLRPEGGSYNEQFF
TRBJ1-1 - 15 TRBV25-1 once TGTGCCAGCAGTCGAAATGGGGGGCTGGGAGCTGAAGCTTTCTTT CASSRNGGLGAEAFF
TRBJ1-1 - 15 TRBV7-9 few TGTGCCAGCAGCTTGGAGTCTTTCGGCAACGCTGAAGCTTTCTTT CASSLESFGNAEAFF
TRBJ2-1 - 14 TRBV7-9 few TGTGCCAGTTCTCCCCAACCCCCCTACAATGAGCAGTTCTTC CASSPQPPYNEQFF
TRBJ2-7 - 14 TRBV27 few TGTGCCAGCAGTTTATTAACAGGCCCCTACGAGCAGTACTTC CASSLLTGPYEQYF
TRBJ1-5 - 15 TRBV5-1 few TGCGCCAGCAGCATGGGCGGTGATAGCAATCAGCCCCAGCATTTT CASSMGGDSNQPQHF
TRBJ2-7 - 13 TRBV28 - TGTGCCAGCAGGATACAGGCCACGGACGAGCAGTACTTC CASRIQATDEQYF
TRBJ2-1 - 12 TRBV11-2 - TGTGCCAGCAGCGTCATGGACAATGAGCAGTTCTTC CASSVMDNEQFF
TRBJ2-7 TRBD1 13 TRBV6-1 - TGTGCCAGCAAACGGGACAGTTACTACGAGCAGTACTTC CASKRDSYYEQYF
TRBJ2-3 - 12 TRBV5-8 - TGTGCCAGCAGTACCGTCCTTGATACGCAGTATTTT CASSTVLDTQYF
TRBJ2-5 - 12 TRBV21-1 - TGTGCCAGCAGCAAAGGTGGAGAGACCCAGTACTTC CASSKGGETQYF
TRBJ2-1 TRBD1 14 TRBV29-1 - TGCAGCGCGAGAGACAGGGGGAAATACAATGAGCAGTTCTTC CSARDRGKYNEQFF
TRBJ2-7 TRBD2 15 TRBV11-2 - TGTGCCAGCAGCTATCGACTAGCGGGTGGAGGCGAGCAGTACTTC CASSYRLAGGGEQYF
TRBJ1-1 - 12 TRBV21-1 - TGTGCCAGCAGCAAAGCGGGCACTGAAGCTTTCTTT CASSKAGTEAFF
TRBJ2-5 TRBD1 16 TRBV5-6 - TGTGCCAGCAGCCTTCTCCCGGGACAGGGGCAAGAGACCCAGTACTTC CASSLLPGQGQETQYF
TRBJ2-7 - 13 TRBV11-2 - TGTGCCAGCAGCTTCCAGAGCTCCTACGAGCAGTACTTC CASSFQSSYEQYF